This entry lists 32 T cell receptor beta chains sequenced from one sample in a study of T cells in Graves' hyperthyroidism and ophthalmopathy. Researchers amplified the TCR beta CDR3 regions from RNA transcripts. The TCR CDR3 first-round RT-PCR relied on the HTBI primer set. TCRdb re-called the multiplex PCR reads through MiXCR, storing one row per CDR3 protein. The table shows more than 300,000 distinct CDR3 sequences, with about 15% occurring only once. The material sequenced was blood. The source of these receptors is a woman between 25 and 40 years old with Graves' hyperthyroidism that later progressed to Graves' ophthalmopathy.

The J gene is TRBJ2-5, the V gene TRBV7-8, with D perhaps matching TRBD1 or TRBD2 (6 bases each). Trimming left V 3 bases short and J 5 bases short, with 13 bases between. Germline loops: CDR1 SGHVS, CDR2 FQNEAQ. The CDR3 runs to 14 residues. The CDR3 DNA follows: TGTGCCAGCAGCTTGGAAAGAGGGGGGGAGACCCAGTACTTC. Its protein is CASSLERGGETQYF.

Ten or more counts support this clonotype. J is TRBJ2-5 and V is TRBV30, with 8 positions matching TRBD2. CDR3 length: 15 amino acids. V lost 7 bases and J lost 2; bases outside the gene matches: 12. Per germline, CDR1 GTSNPN and CDR2 SVGIG (reference sequence). The DNA of the CDR3 is TGTGCCTTAGAGCTAGCGGGCAATCTACAAGAGACCCAGTACTTC. It specifies CALELAGNLQETQYF.

This clonotype was counted at least ten times. V usage is TRBV12-3 or TRBV12-4 and J usage is TRBJ2-3; TRBD2 matches 9 bases. This CDR3 is 16 amino acids long. Losses at the gene ends were 2 bases for V and 4 bases for J; bases not matched to a gene: 7. CDR3 region: CASSLLAGAYPDTQYF. CDR3 in DNA: TGTGCCAGCAGTTTATTAGCGGGAGCTTACCCAGATACGCAGTATTTT.

This clonotype was recorded at least ten times. The chain employs TRBV20-1 and TRBJ2-1, with D perhaps TRBD2 (6 bases). Looked up from germline, CDR1 is DFQATT and CDR2 is SNEGSKA (reference sequence). The V end was cut by 3 bases, the J end by 6 bases, with 12 bases between. This CDR3 is built from 13 residues. The CDR3 sequence is CSASLLASNEQFF. The CDR3 DNA is TGCAGTGCTAGCTTACTAGCAAGCAATGAGCAGTTCTTC.

This clonotype was seen more than once but under ten times. This rearrangement joins TRBV7-2 to TRBJ2-1; no clear D. Trimming removed 5 bases from V and 4 bases from J, with 15 bases in between. The length of the CDR3 is 15 residues. Per the germline V gene, CDR1 is SGHTA and CDR2 is FQGNSA. The chain's CDR3 is CASSPMDFGYNEQFF. The CDR3 nucleotides read TGTGCCAGCAGCCCCATGGATTTTGGTTACAATGAGCAGTTCTTC.

The CDR3 DNA reads as TGTGCCAGTAACCAGGGGGGGTGGCGGCAGCCCCAGCATTTT. Translating gives CASNQGGWRQPQHF. The chain recombines TRBV19 with TRBJ1-5; 7 positions agree with TRBD1. The CDR3 has 14 amino acids. Trimming took 7 bases from V and 7 from J; bases not matched to a gene: 10. Germline lookup yields CDR1 LNHDA and CDR2 SQIVND (reference sequence).

This chain links TRBV19 with TRBJ2-2; D ambiguous. The CDR3 sequence is 13 residues long. V was trimmed by 7 bases and J by 0 bases, leaving 6 bases between them. The V gene's germline CDR1 is LNHDA and CDR2 SQIVND (reference sequence). The DNA for the CDR3 is TGTGCCAGTATTCCTACGAACACCGGGGAGCTGTTTTTT. This codes for CASIPTNTGELFF.

This clonotype was seen repeatedly, ten times or more. V usage is TRBV27 and J usage is TRBJ2-7; 7 nucleotides agree with TRBD1. Germline V lookup: CDR1 MNHEY, CDR2 SMNVEV (reference sequence). The CDR3 contains 15 residues. V trimming: 7 bases; J trimming: 4 bases; junction bases outside the gene matches: 13. CDR3 sequence (DNA): TGTGCCAGCAAGTTCGCCGAACAGGGGCCGTACGAGCAGTACTTC. Protein: CASKFAEQGPYEQYF.

CDR3 in DNA: TGCGCCAGCAGCTTCGGCACTCCTAGGAGCACAGATACGCAGTATTTT. It translates to CASSFGTPRSTDTQYF. The J gene is TRBJ2-3, the V gene TRBV5-1, with D unclear. Germline V gene lookup returns CDR1 SGHRS and CDR2 YFSETQ. The CDR3 runs to 16 residues. V was shortened by 2 bases and J by 0 bases, with 13 bases between the two germline ends.

This clonotype has at least ten counts. The chain links TRBV4-1 to TRBJ1-2; D ambiguous. V was cut by 1 base and J by 7 bases, with 16 bases left in between. The CDR3 is made up of 15 amino acids. Germline loops: CDR1 MGHRA, CDR2 YSYEKL. CDR3 DNA sequence: TGCGCCAGCAGCCAAGTTTTCGGGGAATCTAGTGGCTACACCTTC. This codes for CASSQVFGESSGYTF.

This clonotype occurred a few times. The genes are TRBV29-1 and TRBJ1-1; tentative D call: TRBD1 (5 bases). V lost 7 bases and J lost 1, with 10 bases in between. CDR3 length: 12 amino acids. The germline V gene has CDR1 SQVTM and CDR2 ANQGSEA. CDR3 sequence (DNA): TGCAGCGCCGGACATGGGAACACTGAAGCTTTCTTT. Amino acid sequence: CSAGHGNTEAFF.

This clonotype was counted ten times or more. This chain connects TRBV2 to TRBJ1-6; 8 nucleotides match TRBD1. Germline values: CDR1 SNHLY, CDR2 FYNNEI. Losses at the gene ends were 4 bases for V and 14 bases for J; bases not matched to a gene: 13. There are 15 residues in the CDR3. The CDR3 loop reads CASSGQGAMVGTLHF. The DNA for the CDR3 is TGTGCCAGCAGTGGCCAGGGGGCCATGGTGGGGACCCTCCACTTT.

The V gene is TRBV20-1, the J gene TRBJ2-1; D is unresolved. From germline, CDR1 is DFQATT and CDR2 SNEGSKA (reference sequence). This CDR3 comprises 15 residues. Trimming left V 1 base short and J 0 bases short, with 10 bases between. The CDR3 loop reads CSARVPPSSYNEQFF. CDR3 sequence (DNA): TGCAGTGCTAGAGTCCCGCCGAGCTCCTACAATGAGCAGTTCTTC.

This clonotype was seen a few times. The V gene is TRBV5-1, the J gene TRBJ2-7; 9 bases line up with TRBD1. With V trimmed by 4 bases and J by 0 bases, 5 bases remained unmatched. Germline assignment: CDR1 SGHRS and CDR2 YFSETQ. The CDR3 consists of 15 residues. The CDR3 protein is CASSLQGAFSYEQYF. CDR3 nucleotides: TGCGCCAGCAGCCTACAGGGGGCTTTCTCCTACGAGCAGTACTTC.

This clonotype was counted between two and nine times. The chain combines TRBV5-1 with TRBJ2-2; D possibly corresponds to TRBD2 (6 bases). Per germline, CDR1 SGHRS and CDR2 YFSETQ. Trimming pared 4 bases from V and 6 bases from J, leaving 13 bases between. CDR3 length equals 14 residues. The CDR3 DNA reads as TGCGCCAGCAGCCCCGGGACTCCTTCCGGGGAGCTGTTTTTT. This translates into CASSPGTPSGELFF.

This clonotype was detected ten times or more. This chain connects TRBV29-1 to TRBJ1-1; D unclear. Per the germline V gene, CDR1 is SQVTM and CDR2 is ANQGSEA. The ends were cut back, 2 bases at V and 11 bases at J, with 9 bases in the middle. The CDR3 has 10 amino acids. The CDR3 coding sequence is TGCAGCGTTGAACGGGCCGAGGCTTTCTTT. It codes for CSVERAEAFF.

This clonotype was seen at least ten times. V gene TRBV7-9 combines with J gene TRBJ2-3, with a possible D match to TRBD2 (5 bases). This CDR3 is 15 amino acids long. Trimming stripped 1 base from V and 1 base from J, with 9 bases between. CDR1 SEHNR and CDR2 FQNEAQ come from the germline V gene (reference sequence). CDR3: CASSLEISGTDTQYF. DNA for the CDR3: TGTGCCAGCAGCTTAGAAATTAGCGGCACAGATACGCAGTATTTT.

This clonotype was seen at least ten times. V and J are TRBV30 and TRBJ2-5, with TRBD2 identical over 12 bases. Germline V gives CDR1 GTSNPN, CDR2 SVGIG (reference sequence). The V gene end was trimmed by 3 bases and the J gene end by 5 bases; junction bases not matched to a gene: 10. The CDR3 covers 16 residues. The CDR3 reads CAWSRGASGGAETQYF. CDR3 bases: TGTGCCTGGAGCCGAGGGGCTAGCGGGGGGGCGGAGACCCAGTACTTC.

This clonotype was picked up many times. This chain joins TRBV12-3 or TRBV12-4 and TRBJ1-1; D is undetermined. The CDR3 loop spans 13 amino acids. V lost 2 bases and J 7 bases, leaving 11 bases between the germline ends. The CDR3 coding sequence is TGTGCCAGCAGTTTATCTACTCTGGGTGAAGCTTTCTTT. Translated: CASSLSTLGEAFF.

Many counts were recorded for this clonotype. The chain carries TRBV3-1 and TRBJ2-3, with 9 bases matching TRBD2. CDR3 length: 16 residues. The V gene's germline CDR1 is LGHDT and CDR2 YNNKEL (reference sequence). V was clipped by 0 bases and J by 2 bases; unmatched bases: 3. As DNA, the CDR3 is TGTGCCAGCAGCCAAGAGCGGGGGGGCTTCACAGATACGCAGTATTTT. It specifies CASSQERGGFTDTQYF.

This clonotype was observed at least ten times. This chain joins TRBV10-3 and TRBJ2-1; 9 bases map to TRBD1. The V segment lost 0 bases and the J segment 9 bases; nucleotides outside the gene matches: 12. The CDR3 is 17 amino acids. Germline CDR1 reads ENHRY; CDR2 reads SYGVKD. The CDR3 bases are TGTGCCATCAGTGAGTCGACATTGGGGACAGGGTTAGGTGAGCAGTTCTTC. Amino acid sequence: CAISESTLGTGLGEQFF.

This clonotype was observed many times. The chain employs TRBV12-3 or TRBV12-4 and TRBJ1-2, with D unclear. V was clipped by 3 bases and J by 2 bases, with 7 bases between them. The CDR3 contains 13 residues. The DNA for the CDR3 is TGTGCCAGCAGTTTCGGAAAAAACTATGGCTACACCTTC. Translating gives CASSFGKNYGYTF.

In this sample, this clonotype turned up many times. In DNA form, the CDR3 reads TGTGCCAGCAGTTACTCAGGGGGCTGGGGCACCGGGGAGCTGTTTTTT. Its protein is CASSYSGGWGTGELFF. The chain couples TRBV6-5 to TRBJ2-2, with 7 nucleotides matching TRBD1. Germline loops: CDR1 MNHEY, CDR2 SVGAGI. The CDR3 consists of 16 residues. V lost 0 bases and J lost 4; bases outside the gene matches: 5.

The chain carries TRBV27 and TRBJ2-3; 10 bases map to TRBD2. Per the germline V gene, CDR1 is MNHEY and CDR2 is SMNVEV (reference sequence). The ends lost 6 bases at V and 5 bases at J; junction bases unmatched: 11. This CDR3 comprises 16 residues. CDR3 in amino acids: CASRDHQRGGVDTQYF. Written as DNA, the CDR3 is TGTGCCAGCAGGGACCACCAGCGGGGGGGGGTAGATACGCAGTATTTT.

This clonotype occurred many times. The chain has TRBV27 and TRBJ2-1; 8 bases align to TRBD2. The CDR3 is 16 amino acids. The V gene's germline CDR1 is MNHEY and CDR2 SMNVEV (reference sequence). J lost 4 bases, V lost 3 bases, and 8 bases had no gene match. The CDR3 DNA follows: TGTGCCAGCAGTTTTGAAACTAGCGGACCATACAATGAGCAGTTCTTC. Protein sequence: CASSFETSGPYNEQFF.

This clonotype was picked up many times. The CDR3 sequence is CASSSVMKLYEQYF. The CDR3 nucleotides read TGTGCCAGCAGCTCTGTTATGAAACTCTACGAGCAGTACTTC. The chain employs TRBV11-2 and TRBJ2-7; unclear D gene. Germline CDR1 reads SGHAT; CDR2 reads FQNNGV. Trimming cost V 4 bases and J 3 bases, with 13 bases left between them. The CDR3 is 14 amino acids.

This clonotype has a count of ten or more. The chain employs TRBV5-1 and TRBJ1-3; D may be TRBD1 (6 bases). Germline V gives CDR1 SGHRS, CDR2 YFSETQ. This CDR3 region has 16 residues. V dropped 4 bases and J dropped 0 bases, with 14 bases sitting between them. DNA for the CDR3: TGCGCCAGCAGCCCTCACAGGGCTGGCTCTGGAAACACCATATATTTT. Its translation: CASSPHRAGSGNTIYF.

The gene calls are TRBV6-2 or TRBV6-3 and TRBJ1-1; D unresolved. Between the trimmed V and J ends, which lost 4 bases and 8 bases, there was a span of 11 bases. CDR3 length equals 12 residues. Germline lookup yields CDR1 MNHEY and CDR2 SVGEGT. Here the CDR3 DNA reads TGTGCCAGCAGTTTCGGCCTCCTCGAAGCTTTCTTT. Translating gives CASSFGLLEAFF.

The V gene is TRBV6-1, the J gene TRBJ2-1; D is perhaps TRBD2 (6 bases). The CDR3 totals 17 residues. Germline loops: CDR1 MNHNS, CDR2 SASEGT. Trimming cost V 5 bases and J 10 bases, with 27 bases left between them. The CDR3: CASSTDDGRLEICEQFF. For the CDR3, the DNA is TGTGCCAGCAGTACTGATGACGGGAGACTAGAAATTTGCGAGCAGTTCTTC.

This CDR3 reads CASSLVVTGRRNQPQHF. The CDR3 nucleotides read TGTGCCAGCAGCTTAGTCGTGACAGGGAGACGCAATCAGCCCCAGCATTTT. J is TRBJ1-5 and V is TRBV7-9; 7 bases agree with TRBD1. The germline CDR1 and CDR2 sequences are SEHNR and FQNEAQ (reference sequence). V was clipped by 1 base and J by 2 bases; unmatched bases: 8. The CDR3 is 17 residues long.

This clonotype was seen ten or more times. The rearrangement links TRBV7-2 to TRBJ2-5; unclear D gene. V was trimmed by 5 bases and J by 4 bases, leaving 17 bases between them. The CDR3 extends over 15 amino acids. Germline V lookup: CDR1 SGHTA, CDR2 FQGNSA. The CDR3 sequence: CASSGPERPPETQYF. The CDR3 DNA is TGTGCCAGCAGCGGCCCCGAAAGGCCTCCAGAGACCCAGTACTTC.

The J gene is TRBJ2-5, the V gene TRBV12-3 or TRBV12-4; perhaps TRBD2 as D (6 bases). The CDR3 has 15 amino acids. V was pared by 3 bases and J by 5 bases, with 16 bases between. The CDR3 loop is CASSFLALAGETQYF. Written as DNA, the CDR3 is TGTGCCAGCAGTTTTCTAGCGCTCGCGGGGGAGACCCAGTACTTC.